Shown below are 15 T cell receptor beta chains from a single sample sequenced in a study of T cells in Graves' hyperthyroidism and ophthalmopathy. TCR beta CDR3 regions were amplified from RNA. HTBI primers were used for first-round RT-PCR of the TCR CDR3. TCRdb reprocessed the multiplex PCR reads via MiXCR and lists one record per CDR3 protein. The sample consists of about 560,000 distinct CDR3 sequences, 46% of them appearing once. Sequencing input: peripheral blood or thyroid tissue (not recorded which). The source is a woman aged 18-35 years with Graves' hyperthyroidism.

This clonotype has ten or more counts. This chain connects TRBV7-3 to TRBJ2-5; D is unclear. The V and J ends lost 6 bases and 6 bases respectively, with 17 bases between them. This CDR3 spans 14 amino acids. From germline, CDR1 is SGHTA and CDR2 FQGTGA. In DNA form, the CDR3 reads TGTGCCAGCAGTTTAGACCGAGAGGAAAAGACCCAGTACTTC. Its translation: CASSLDREEKTQYF.

This clonotype was detected a few times. The chain has TRBV7-8 and TRBJ1-2, with 8 bases lining up with TRBD1. There are 17 residues in the CDR3. CDR1 SGHVS and CDR2 FQNEAQ come from the germline V gene. The trim removed 0 bases at V and 3 bases at J, leaving 9 bases unmatched. The CDR3: CASSLASAGGEHYGYTF. The CDR3 DNA follows: TGTGCCAGCAGCTTAGCGTCGGCAGGGGGCGAGCACTATGGCTACACCTTC.

This clonotype showed up just once. This chain links TRBV24-1 with TRBJ2-2; D call uncertain. Trimming took off 1 base at V and 3 bases at J, with 8 bases between the two ends. Germline V lookup: CDR1 KGHDR, CDR2 SFDVKD. This CDR3 is 15 amino acids long. The chain's CDR3 is CATSDFQQYTGELFF. For the CDR3, the DNA is TGTGCCACCAGTGATTTCCAACAGTACACCGGGGAGCTGTTTTTT.

This sequence joins TRBV7-2 and TRBJ1-2; D remains ambiguous. Germline CDR1 SGHTA, CDR2 FQGNSA. The V end was cut by 3 bases, the J end by 4 bases, with 9 bases between. The CDR3 extends over 13 amino acids. The CDR3: CASSLVTAYGYTF. CDR3 DNA: TGTGCCAGCAGCTTGGTTACAGCCTATGGCTACACCTTC.

Remarks on this clonotype: Mismatch with germline at one junction end may stem from a read error. The chain uses TRBV7-2 and TRBJ2-2; TRBD1 agrees at 10 bases. The CDR3 is 13 residues long. Germline CDR1 and CDR2: SGHTA and FQGNSA. The CDR3 spells CASTDRGPGELVF. CDR3 nucleotides: TGTGCCAGCACCGACAGGGGGCCCGGGGAGCTGGTTTTT.

The sample holds many counts of this clonotype. The V gene is TRBV5-1, the J gene TRBJ1-2; 9 bases align to TRBD1. CDR1 and CDR2 from the germline V gene are SGHRS and YFSETQ. The ends lost 0 bases at V and 5 bases at J; junction bases unmatched: 2. The CDR3 runs to 14 residues. CDR3 nucleotides: TGCGCCAGCAGCTTGGAACAGGGGGCGTATGGCTACACCTTC. Its protein product is CASSLEQGAYGYTF.

This clonotype has a count of ten or more. The genes are TRBV24-1 and TRBJ1-2, with unresolved D. Germline V CDR1 and CDR2: KGHDR, SFDVKD. This CDR3 is built from 16 residues. V was trimmed by 3 bases and J by 4 bases, leaving 17 bases between them. The CDR3 region has the DNA TGTGCCACCAGTGATACAACCATAAGCAGTCCCTATGGCTACACCTTC. Its translation is CATSDTTISSPYGYTF.

Many counts were recorded for this clonotype. This rearrangement joins TRBV2 to TRBJ2-5; the match to TRBD2 covers 13 bases. V shed 5 bases and J 5 bases; nucleotides not matched to a gene: 5. Per germline, CDR1 SNHLY and CDR2 FYNNEI. There are 15 residues in the CDR3. CDR3 region: CASSWGLAGSETQYF. DNA of the CDR3: TGTGCCAGCAGTTGGGGACTAGCGGGAAGCGAGACCCAGTACTTC.

The rearrangement links TRBV15 to TRBJ1-5; D is ambiguous. There are 13 residues in the CDR3. Germline values: CDR1 LNHNV, CDR2 YYDKDF (reference sequence). Trimming shortened V by 0 bases and J by 5 bases, and 5 bases separated the two germline ends. This CDR3 is CATSRDYDQPQHF. In DNA, the CDR3 is TGTGCCACCAGCAGAGACTACGATCAGCCCCAGCATTTT.

This clonotype was found a few times. This sequence joins TRBV5-6 and TRBJ1-4, with TRBD1 matching over 7 bases. Trimming at V came to 3 bases and at J to 8 bases, leaving 4 bases not matched to a gene. CDR3 length: 13 amino acids. Per the germline V gene, CDR1 is SGHDT and CDR2 is YYEEEE. The CDR3 reads CASSSGQSEKLFF. The CDR3, as DNA: TGTGCCAGCAGCTCGGGACAGTCGGAAAAACTGTTTTTT.

V is TRBV13 and J is TRBJ1-5; D remains ambiguous. Germline CDR1 PRHDT, CDR2 FYEKMQ (reference sequence). The V gene lost 5 bases and the J gene lost 0 bases, with 11 bases spanning the gap. The CDR3 is 15 residues long. CDR3 protein: CASSVDGNSNQPQHF. In nucleotides, the CDR3 is TGTGCCAGCAGCGTAGACGGAAATAGCAATCAGCCCCAGCATTTT.

V and J are TRBV2 and TRBJ1-4; perhaps TRBD1 as D (6 bases). There are 13 residues in the CDR3. V was clipped by 4 bases and J by 3 bases, with 6 bases between them. CDR1 and CDR2 from the germline V gene are SNHLY and FYNNEI. The CDR3 coding sequence is TGTGCCAGCAGTGGACAGGCTAATGAAAAACTGTTTTTT. This sequence encodes CASSGQANEKLFF.

Of note for this clonotype: The conserved closing phenylalanine or tryptophan is absent in this CDR3, likely reflecting a read error. Because the CDR3's place on the DNA is in doubt, the DNA is left out and the CDR3 is given as listed by TCRdb. The V call is TRBV10-3, the J call TRBJ1-1. Germline V gene sequence: CDR1 ENHRY, CDR2 SYGVKD. 10 amino acids form the CDR3, both terminal residues included. CDR3: CAISEQRANY.

V gene TRBV7-9 combines with J gene TRBJ2-5; 7 positions match TRBD2. The CDR3 covers 17 residues. CDR1 is SEHNR, CDR2 FQNEAQ, per germline (reference sequence). J lost 5 bases, V lost 5 bases, and 17 bases had no gene match. CDR3 nucleotide sequence: TGTGCCAGCAGCCCGGCCCCGGGGCGGGAGTTCGGGGAGACCCAGTACTTC. The encoded protein is CASSPAPGREFGETQYF.

The chain links TRBV7-2 to TRBJ1-2; 8 nucleotides agree with TRBD1. CDR3 length: 18 amino acids. The V segment lost 4 bases and the J segment 0 bases; nucleotides outside the gene matches: 13. CDR1 and CDR2 (germline): SGHTA, FQGNSA. The CDR3 DNA sequence: TGTGCCAGCAGCTCGATCCAGGGGGCCAAGGGAGCTAACTATGGCTACACCTTC. This gives the protein CASSSIQGAKGANYGYTF.